This T cell receptor beta chain came from a study of blood T cell repertoires in COVID-19. Across the whole study: PBMCs, B-cell-depleted T cells, or T cells were the source of the cDNA or gDNA that made up the material.

Original processing methods: Reference gene primer amplification in the assay estimated nucleated cell counts. Measured with immunoSEQ multiplex PCR; TCRdb has only the in-frame clones, and not every one. V and J calls and clone size come straight from that table; D and trimming were deduced from the DNA. The table includes around 250,000 clones, over 70% detected once. CDR3 length: 14 amino acids. The junction had 2 bases not matched to a gene; V was cut back by 2 bases and J by 3 bases. Looked up from germline, CDR1 is SGHRS and CDR2 is YFSETQ. V is TRBV5-1 and J is TRBJ2-3; 8 positions match TRBD2. Input material: peripheral blood. This sequence originates from a man older than 75 with acute or convalescent COVID-19. CDR3 residues: CASSFGGATDTQYF. The CDR3 nucleotides read TGCGCCAGCAGCTTCGGGGGGGCAACAGATACGCAGTATTTT. Supplemented by reference TRBV5-1 and TRBJ2-3, the full variable domain reads KAGVTQTPRYLIKTRGQQVTLSCSPISGHRSVSWYQQTPGQGLQFLFEYFSETQRNKGNFPGRFSGRQFSNSRSEMNVSTLELGDSALYLCASSFGGATDTQYFGPGTRLTVL.